These T cell receptor beta chains were read from a single sample in a study of beta chain features in type 1 diabetes. Assay used: immunoSEQ multiplex PCR; TCRdb lists only in-frame clones, some missing. The sample contains roughly 290,000 clones, 7% to 9% of which appear only once. The sequencing sample was made of central memory CD4+ T cells from blood. The receptors shown here come from a woman aged 18-29 years in good health. Both conserved end residues are part of each CDR3. A D gene is named only where the DNA matches it firmly. Not all rows give a size; the values are once, few, many and, for expanded clones, a class.

j_gene | abundance | v_gene | d_gene | CDR3aa | CDR3nt
TRBJ1-2 | few | TRBV11-2 | TRBD1 | CASSPDGTAYGYTF | TGTGCCAGCAGCCCAGACGGGACAGCCTATGGCTACACCTTC
TRBJ1-2 | - | TRBV30 | TRBD1 | CAWSLGQGRYGYTF | TGTGCCTGGAGTTTGGGACAGGGGAGATATGGCTACACCTTC
TRBJ1-1 | few | TRBV6-5 | TRBD1 | CASIGTGVNTEAFF | TGTGCCAGCATTGGGACAGGAGTGAACACTGAAGCTTTCTTT
TRBJ2-3 | - | TRBV4-3 | - | CASSQGRGDPRRGQYF | TGCGCCAGCAGCCAAGGGAGGGGGGACCCCAGGAGAGGGCAGTATTTT
TRBJ2-5 | - | TRBV5-4 | - | CASSSLRPGQQETQYF | TGTGCCAGCAGCTCCCTCCGGCCAGGGCAACAAGAGACCCAGTACTTC
TRBJ2-7 | few | TRBV4-3 | TRBD2 | CASSSRAGTTYYEQYF | TGCGCCAGCAGCTCCCGAGCGGGGACTACCTACTACGAGCAGTACTTC
TRBJ2-6 | few | TRBV19 | - | CASSIGYVSGANVLTF | TGTGCCAGTAGTATCGGTTACGTCTCTGGGGCCAACGTCCTGACTTTC
TRBJ1-4 | many | TRBV14 | - | CASSQDTGGKLFF | TGTGCCAGCAGCCAAGATACCGGCGGAAAACTGTTTTTT
TRBJ2-1 | few | TRBV7-2 | TRBD1 | CASSLRSGTGGHNEQFF | TGTGCCAGCAGCTTACGATCCGGGACAGGAGGCCACAATGAGCAGTTCTTC
TRBJ2-2 | few | TRBV16 | - | CASSPYQGAGELFF | TGTGCCAGCAGTCCCTACCAGGGTGCCGGGGAGCTGTTTTTT
TRBJ2-1 | - | TRBV7-2 | TRBD2 | CASSHGAQRGGTEQFF | TGTGCCAGCAGCCACGGAGCCCAGCGGGGGGGCACTGAGCAGTTCTTC
TRBJ2-1 | - | TRBV7-8 | - | CASSPYLYNEQFF | TGTGCCAGCAGCCCATACCTCTACAATGAGCAGTTCTTC
TRBJ2-5 | few | TRBV10-3 | - | CAIKAETQYF | TGTGCCATCAAGGCGGAGACCCAGTACTTC
TRBJ1-3 | few | TRBV4-2 | - | CASSQDKAGNTIYF | TGTGCCAGCAGCCAAGATAAGGCCGGAAACACCATATATTTT
TRBJ2-3 | few | TRBV7-8 | TRBD2 | CASSPTVRLAGGHPDTQYF | TGTGCCAGCAGCCCCACCGTCCGACTAGCGGGGGGCCACCCAGATACGCAGTATTTT
TRBJ2-2 | - | TRBV5-4 | TRBD2 | CASSGLAANTGELFF | TGTGCCAGCAGCGGACTAGCGGCGAACACCGGGGAGCTGTTTTTT
TRBJ2-2 | few | TRBV11-2 | - | CASSLEGPPNTGELFF | TGTGCCAGCAGCTTAGAAGGGCCGCCGAACACCGGGGAGCTGTTTTTT
TRBJ2-3 | - | TRBV5-1 | - | CASSLGVDTDTQYF | TGCGCCAGCAGCTTGGGGGTGGACACAGATACGCAGTATTTT
TRBJ1-5 | once | TRBV6-6 | - | CASSYGGPDQPQHF | TGTGCCAGCAGTTACGGGGGGCCAGATCAGCCCCAGCATTTT
TRBJ2-3 | many | TRBV5-1 | - | CASSLQAGTDTQYF | TGCGCCAGCAGCTTGCAGGCGGGCACAGATACGCAGTATTTT
TRBJ2-1 | few | TRBV4-2 | - | CASSFGQEQFF | TGTGCCAGCAGCTTCGGACAGGAGCAGTTCTTC
TRBJ1-1 | many | TRBV18 | TRBD1 | CASSRTGREAFF | TGTGCCAGCTCGCGGACAGGCAGAGAAGCTTTCTTT
TRBJ2-5 | few | TRBV28 | - | CASRSKGRHQETQYF | TGTGCCAGCAGATCTAAGGGACGGCACCAAGAGACCCAGTACTTC
TRBJ1-1 | medium-sized | TRBV29-1 | - | CSADRLVNTEAFF | TGCAGCGCTGACAGGCTAGTGAACACTGAAGCTTTCTTT
TRBJ2-2 | many | TRBV7-9 | - | CASSLYGGLITGELFF | TGTGCCAGCAGCTTGTACGGGGGGCTAATCACCGGGGAGCTGTTTTTT
TRBJ2-7 | - | TRBV6-6 | - | CATRGTSPYYEQYF | TGTGCCACCAGGGGGACTAGTCCGTACTACGAGCAGTACTTC
TRBJ2-5 | - | TRBV2 | - | CASIRAVQETQYF | TGTGCCAGCATCCGGGCAGTCCAAGAGACCCAGTACTTC
TRBJ2-1 | few | TRBV7-8 | - | CASSLIGRNREGNEQFF | TGTGCCAGCAGCTTAATAGGGCGGAACAGGGAGGGCAATGAGCAGTTCTTC
TRBJ2-7 | few | TRBV19 | - | CASSISGPPSRTYEQYF | TGTGCCAGTAGCATCAGCGGGCCCCCGAGTCGGACCTACGAGCAGTACTTC
TRBJ2-1 | few | TRBV7-2 | - | CASSARNEQFF | TGTGCCAGCAGCGCTCGTAATGAGCAGTTCTTC
TRBJ2-1 | few | TRBV6-5 | - | CASTYTASSYNEQFF | TGTGCCAGCACCTATACAGCGAGCTCCTACAATGAGCAGTTCTTC
TRBJ2-4 | many | TRBV28 | - | CASSLAALAKNIQYF | TGTGCCAGCAGTTTGGCAGCACTAGCCAAAAACATTCAGTACTTC
TRBJ2-5 | - | TRBV5-1 | TRBD2 | CASSTGTSGRWETQYF | TGCGCCAGCAGCACCGGGACTAGCGGGAGGTGGGAGACCCAGTACTTC
TRBJ2-5 | - | TRBV18 | - | CASSPRQGETQYF | TGTGCCAGCTCACCACGTCAGGGGGAGACCCAGTACTTC
TRBJ1-1 | few | TRBV7-9 | - | CASSLARLTEAFF | TGTGCCAGCAGCTTAGCCCGGTTGACTGAAGCTTTCTTT
TRBJ2-1 | - | TRBV25-1 | - | CASSESRGQMNEQFF | TGTGCCAGCAGTGAATCAAGAGGACAGATGAATGAGCAGTTCTTC
TRBJ1-1 | few | TRBV5-6 | TRBD1 | CASSWDREFTEAFF | TGTGCCAGCAGCTGGGACAGGGAATTCACTGAAGCTTTCTTT
TRBJ2-2 | - | TRBV5-1 | TRBD1 | CASSLGQGDGTGELFF | TGCGCCAGCAGCTTAGGACAGGGGGATGGAACCGGGGAGCTGTTTTTT
TRBJ1-2 | few | TRBV19 | - | CASLQSGGYGYTF | TGTGCCAGTCTACAGTCCGGAGGGTATGGCTACACCTTC
TRBJ2-3 | - | TRBV2 | - | CASTSGPGGPTDTQYF | -
TRBJ1-4 | - | TRBV7-8 | - | CASTGSAGATNEKLFF | TGTGCCAGCACAGGGTCTGCAGGAGCAACTAATGAAAAACTGTTTTTT
TRBJ1-1 | few | TRBV6-6 | TRBD1 | CASSGTVTEAFF | TGTGCCAGCAGTGGGACAGTCACTGAAGCTTTCTTT
TRBJ1-2 | few | TRBV7-9 | - | CASSPSGYGYTF | TGTGCCAGCAGCCCCTCAGGGTATGGCTACACCTTC
TRBJ2-3 | medium-sized | TRBV7-9 | TRBD2 | CASRPASGGTDTQYF | TGTGCCAGCAGGCCAGCTAGCGGGGGAACAGATACGCAGTATTTT
TRBJ2-5 | few | TRBV7-3 | - | CASSLGRGWEETQYF | TGTGCCAGCAGCTTAGGCAGGGGATGGGAAGAGACCCAGTACTTC
TRBJ1-1 | few | TRBV6-6 | TRBD1 | CASSTRQGTEAFF | TGTGCCAGCAGTACCCGACAGGGAACTGAAGCTTTCTTT
TRBJ2-5 | few | TRBV2 | TRBD2 | CASSDRTSGETQYF | TGTGCCAGCAGTGACCGGACTAGCGGAGAGACCCAGTACTTC
TRBJ2-1 | - | TRBV5-4 | TRBD2 | CASSSTSGGRGDEQFF | TGTGCCAGCAGCTCGACTAGCGGGGGCCGGGGCGATGAGCAGTTCTTC
TRBJ2-3 | - | TRBV7-2 | - | CASSSPGGETDTQYF | TGTGCCAGCAGCTCCCCGGGGGGCGAAACAGATACGCAGTATTTT
TRBJ1-3 | - | TRBV5-1 | - | CASSWQGSPSGNTIYF | TGCGCCAGCAGCTGGCAGGGGTCACCCTCTGGAAACACCATATATTTT
TRBJ1-3 | few | TRBV7-9 | - | CASSFPRGGSGNTIYF | TGTGCCAGCAGCTTTCCGCGGGGTGGCTCTGGAAACACCATATATTTT
TRBJ1-3 | many | TRBV28 | - | CASSADLLSGNTIYF | TGTGCCAGCAGTGCTGATTTACTCTCTGGAAACACCATATATTTT
TRBJ2-2 | few | TRBV30 | - | CAWSPPGGELFF | TGTGCCTGGAGTCCCCCGGGCGGGGAGCTGTTTTTT